This entry describes one T cell receptor (beta chain). This sample is drawn from a study of shared clonotypes between healthy human individuals. Profiling relied on immunoSEQ multiplex PCR, and the TCRdb table lists in-frame clones only, not all of them. The sample includes roughly 100,000 clones, about 67% of them seen just once. Trimming took off 5 bases at V and 3 bases at J, with 17 bases between the two ends. CDR1 is WNHNN and CDR2 is SYGVQD in the germline V gene (reference sequence). The CDR3 consists of 15 residues. The chain joins TRBV10-1 to TRBJ2-7; maybe TRBD2 (6 bases). This receptor was taken from a woman aged 25 to 39 in good health. Sequenced material: memory CD8+ T cells sorted from blood. Subset denoted: CD45RO+ cells pooled with CCR7-negative TemRA cells. CDR3 protein: CASSYSGTSIYEQYF. Written as DNA, the CDR3 is TGCGCCAGCAGTTATTCCGGGACTTCCATCTACGAGCAGTACTTC.